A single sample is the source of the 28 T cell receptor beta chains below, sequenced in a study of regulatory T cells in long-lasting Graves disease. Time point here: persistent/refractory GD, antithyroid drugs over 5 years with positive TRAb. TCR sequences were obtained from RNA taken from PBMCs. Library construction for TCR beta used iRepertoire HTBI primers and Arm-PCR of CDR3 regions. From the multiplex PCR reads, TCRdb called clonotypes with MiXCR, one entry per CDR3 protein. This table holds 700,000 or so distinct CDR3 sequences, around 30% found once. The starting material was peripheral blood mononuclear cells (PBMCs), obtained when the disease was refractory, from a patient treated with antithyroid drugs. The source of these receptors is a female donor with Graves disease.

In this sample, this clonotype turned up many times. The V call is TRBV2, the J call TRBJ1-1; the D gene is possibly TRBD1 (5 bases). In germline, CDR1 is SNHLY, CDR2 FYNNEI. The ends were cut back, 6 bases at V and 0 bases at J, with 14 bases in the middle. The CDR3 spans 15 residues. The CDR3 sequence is CASRTQDHMNTEAFF. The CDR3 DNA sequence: TGTGCCAGCAGGACACAGGATCACATGAACACTGAAGCTTTCTTT.

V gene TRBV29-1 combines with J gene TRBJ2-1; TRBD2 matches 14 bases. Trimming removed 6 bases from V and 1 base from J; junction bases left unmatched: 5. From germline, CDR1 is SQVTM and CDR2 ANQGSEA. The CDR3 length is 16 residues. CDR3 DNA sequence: TGCAGCGTCGAGGGACTAGCGGGAGTATCCTACAATGAGCAGTTCTTC. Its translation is CSVEGLAGVSYNEQFF.

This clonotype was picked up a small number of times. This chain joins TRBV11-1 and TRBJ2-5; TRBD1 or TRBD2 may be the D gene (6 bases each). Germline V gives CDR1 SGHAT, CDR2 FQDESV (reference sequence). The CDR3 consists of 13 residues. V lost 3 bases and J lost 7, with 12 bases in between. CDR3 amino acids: CASSFAEGGTQYF. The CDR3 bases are TGTGCCAGCAGCTTCGCGGAGGGGGGGACCCAGTACTTC. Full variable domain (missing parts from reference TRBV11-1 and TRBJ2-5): EAEVAQSPRYKITEKSQAVAFWCDPISGHATLYWYRQILGQGPELLVQFQDESVVDDSQLPKDRFSAERLKGVDSTLKIQPAELGDSAMYLCASSFAEGGTQYFGPGTRLLVL.

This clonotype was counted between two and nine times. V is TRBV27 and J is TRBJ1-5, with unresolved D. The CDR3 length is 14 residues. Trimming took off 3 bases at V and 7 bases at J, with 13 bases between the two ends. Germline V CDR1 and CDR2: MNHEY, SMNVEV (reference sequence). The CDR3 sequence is CASSFSRQTQPQHF. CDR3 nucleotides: TGTGCCAGCAGTTTTTCCCGGCAAACGCAGCCCCAGCATTTT.

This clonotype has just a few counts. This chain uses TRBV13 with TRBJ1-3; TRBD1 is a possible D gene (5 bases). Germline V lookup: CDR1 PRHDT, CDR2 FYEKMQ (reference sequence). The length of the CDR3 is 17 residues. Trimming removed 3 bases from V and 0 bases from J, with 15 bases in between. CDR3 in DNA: TGTGCCAGCAGCTTGTCCCTACAGGTTTCCTCTGGAAACACCATATATTTT. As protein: CASSLSLQVSSGNTIYF.

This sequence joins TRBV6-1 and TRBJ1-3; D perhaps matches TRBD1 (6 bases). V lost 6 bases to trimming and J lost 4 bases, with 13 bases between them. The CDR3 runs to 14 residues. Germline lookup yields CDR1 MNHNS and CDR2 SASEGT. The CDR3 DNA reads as TGTGCCAGCAGCACCGGGGGGCGAGGAAACACCATATATTTT. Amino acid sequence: CASSTGGRGNTIYF.

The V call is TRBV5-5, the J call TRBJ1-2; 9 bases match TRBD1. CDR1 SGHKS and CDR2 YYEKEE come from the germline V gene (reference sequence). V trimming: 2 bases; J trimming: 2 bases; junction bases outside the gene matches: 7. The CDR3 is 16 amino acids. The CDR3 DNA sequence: TGTGCCAGCAGCTTTACAGGGGGCGCACGAAACTATGGCTACACCTTC. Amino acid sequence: CASSFTGGARNYGYTF.

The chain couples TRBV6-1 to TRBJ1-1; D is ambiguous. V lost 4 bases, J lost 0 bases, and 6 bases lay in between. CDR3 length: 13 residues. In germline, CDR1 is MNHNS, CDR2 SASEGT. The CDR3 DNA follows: TGTGCCAGCAGTGCGAAGTTGAACACTGAAGCTTTCTTT. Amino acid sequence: CASSAKLNTEAFF.

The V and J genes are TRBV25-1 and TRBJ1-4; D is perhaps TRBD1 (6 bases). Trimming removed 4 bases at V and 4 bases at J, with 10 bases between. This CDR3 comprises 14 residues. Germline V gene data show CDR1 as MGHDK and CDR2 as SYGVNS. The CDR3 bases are TGTGCCAGCAGTGCGGACAGATATAATGAAAAACTGTTTTTT. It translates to CASSADRYNEKLFF.

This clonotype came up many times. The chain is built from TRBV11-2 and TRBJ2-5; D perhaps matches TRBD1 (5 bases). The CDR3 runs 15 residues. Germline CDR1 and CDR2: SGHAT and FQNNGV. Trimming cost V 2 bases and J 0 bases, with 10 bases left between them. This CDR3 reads CASSLPDSHQETQYF. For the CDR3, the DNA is TGTGCCAGCAGCTTACCAGACAGTCACCAAGAGACCCAGTACTTC.

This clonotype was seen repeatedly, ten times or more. This CDR3 reads CASRDRGSNEQYF. The CDR3 DNA is TGTGCCAGCCGAGACAGGGGTTCCAACGAGCAGTACTTC. V usage is TRBV27 and J usage is TRBJ2-7; 8 bases are a match to TRBD1. Trimming at V came to 8 bases and at J to 5 bases, leaving 8 bases not matched to a gene. The CDR3 spans 13 residues. Germline V gene data show CDR1 as MNHEY and CDR2 as SMNVEV (reference sequence).

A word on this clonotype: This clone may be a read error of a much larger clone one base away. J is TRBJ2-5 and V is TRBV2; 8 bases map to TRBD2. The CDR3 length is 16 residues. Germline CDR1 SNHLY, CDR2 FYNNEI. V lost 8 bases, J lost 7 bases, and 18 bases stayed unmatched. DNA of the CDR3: TGTGCCAGCGGAGAGGAAGGTAGCGGGAAAGCAGGGACCCAGTACTTC. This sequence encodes CASGEEGSGKAGTQYF.

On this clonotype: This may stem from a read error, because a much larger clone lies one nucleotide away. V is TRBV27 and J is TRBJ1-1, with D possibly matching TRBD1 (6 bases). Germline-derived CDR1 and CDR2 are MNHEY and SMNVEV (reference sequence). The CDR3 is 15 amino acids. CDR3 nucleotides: TGTACCAGCAGTTACCGGACAGTCGCGAACACTGAAGCTTTCTTT. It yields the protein CTSSYRTVANTEAFF.

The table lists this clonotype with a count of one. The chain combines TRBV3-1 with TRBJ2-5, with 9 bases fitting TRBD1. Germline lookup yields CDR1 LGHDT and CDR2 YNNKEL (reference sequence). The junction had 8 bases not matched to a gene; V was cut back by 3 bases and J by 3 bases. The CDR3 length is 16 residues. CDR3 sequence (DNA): TGTGCCAGCAGCCACGGCGGACAGGGGAGGAAAGAGACCCAGTACTTC. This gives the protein CASSHGGQGRKETQYF.

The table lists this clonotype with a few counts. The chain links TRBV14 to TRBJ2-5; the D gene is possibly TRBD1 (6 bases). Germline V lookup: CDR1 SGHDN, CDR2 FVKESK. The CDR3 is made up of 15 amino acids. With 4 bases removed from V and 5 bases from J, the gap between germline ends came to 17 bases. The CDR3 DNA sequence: TGTGCCAGCAGCCTCCGGGACACTCAGCGGGAGACCCAGTACTTC. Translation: CASSLRDTQRETQYF. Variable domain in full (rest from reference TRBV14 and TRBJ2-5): EAGVTQFPSHSVIEKGQTVTLRCDPISGHDNLYWYRRVMGKEIKFLLHFVKESKQDESGMPNNRFLAERTGGTYSTLKVQPAELEDSGVYFCASSLRDTQRETQYFGPGTRLLVL.

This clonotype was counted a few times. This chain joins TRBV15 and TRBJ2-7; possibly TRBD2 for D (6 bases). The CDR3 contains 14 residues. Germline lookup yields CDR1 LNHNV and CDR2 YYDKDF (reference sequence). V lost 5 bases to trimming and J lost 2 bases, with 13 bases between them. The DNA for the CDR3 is TGTGCCACCAGCGGCCGGGACTTAGCCTACGAGCAGTACTTC. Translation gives CATSGRDLAYEQYF.

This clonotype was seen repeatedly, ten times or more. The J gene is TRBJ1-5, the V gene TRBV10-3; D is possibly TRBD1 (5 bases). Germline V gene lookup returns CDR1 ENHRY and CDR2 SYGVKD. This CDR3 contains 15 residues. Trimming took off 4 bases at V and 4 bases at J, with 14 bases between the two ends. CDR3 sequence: CAISGVRGENQPQHF. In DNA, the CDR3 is TGTGCCATCAGTGGAGTAAGGGGTGAGAATCAGCCCCAGCATTTT.

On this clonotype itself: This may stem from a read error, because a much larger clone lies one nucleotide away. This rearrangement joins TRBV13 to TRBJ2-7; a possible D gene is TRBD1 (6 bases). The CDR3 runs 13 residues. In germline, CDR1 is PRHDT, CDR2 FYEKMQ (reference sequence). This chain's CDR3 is CASSPGASYEKYF. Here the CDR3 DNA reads TGTGCCAGCAGTCCAGGGGCGAGCTACGAGAAGTACTTC.

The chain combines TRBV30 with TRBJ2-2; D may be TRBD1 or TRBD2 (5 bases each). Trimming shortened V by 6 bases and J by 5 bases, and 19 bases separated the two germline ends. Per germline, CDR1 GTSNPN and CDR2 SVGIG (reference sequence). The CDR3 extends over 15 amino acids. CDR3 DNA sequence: TGTGCCTGCCCTGGGGTGAGGGGTTTAACCGGGGAGCTGTTTTTT. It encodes CACPGVRGLTGELFF.

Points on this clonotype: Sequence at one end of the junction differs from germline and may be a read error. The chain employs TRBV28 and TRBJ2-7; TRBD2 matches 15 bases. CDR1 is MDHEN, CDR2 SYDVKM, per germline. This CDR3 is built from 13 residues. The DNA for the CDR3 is TGTGCCAGCAGCGCCGGGACTAGCGGGAGGCCAGACTTC. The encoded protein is CASSAGTSGRPDF.

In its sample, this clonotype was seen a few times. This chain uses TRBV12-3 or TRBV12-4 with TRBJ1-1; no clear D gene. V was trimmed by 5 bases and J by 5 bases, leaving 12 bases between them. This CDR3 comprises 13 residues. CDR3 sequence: CASSMRGETEAFF. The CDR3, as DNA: TGTGCCAGCAGTATGCGTGGGGAAACTGAAGCTTTCTTT.

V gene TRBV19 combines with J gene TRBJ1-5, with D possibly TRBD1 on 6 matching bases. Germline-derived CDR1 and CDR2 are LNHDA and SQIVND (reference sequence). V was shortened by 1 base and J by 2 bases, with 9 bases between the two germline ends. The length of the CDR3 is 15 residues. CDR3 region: CASSIVWTGNQPQHF. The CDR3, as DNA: TGTGCCAGTAGTATAGTCTGGACAGGCAATCAGCCCCAGCATTTT.

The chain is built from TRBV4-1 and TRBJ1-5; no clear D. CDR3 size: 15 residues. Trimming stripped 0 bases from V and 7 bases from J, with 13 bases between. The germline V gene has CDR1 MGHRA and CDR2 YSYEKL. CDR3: CASSQDLAGGQPQHF. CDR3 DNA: TGCGCCAGCAGCCAAGATCTGGCGGGCGGCCAGCCCCAGCATTTT.

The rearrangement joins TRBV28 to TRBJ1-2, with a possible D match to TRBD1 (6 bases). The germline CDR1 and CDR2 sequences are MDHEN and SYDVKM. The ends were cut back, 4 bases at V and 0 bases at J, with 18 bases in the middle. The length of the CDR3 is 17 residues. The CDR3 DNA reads TGTGCCAGCAGTTCAGTCTCACAGGGCCAAGCTAACTATGGCTACACCTTC. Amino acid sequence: CASSSVSQGQANYGYTF.

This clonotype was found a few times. CDR3 DNA: TGTGCCAGCAGCCAAGATTGGACAGACAATTCACCCCTCCACTTT. It is translated as CASSQDWTDNSPLHF. The chain carries TRBV3-1 and TRBJ1-6; a weak D match, TRBD1 (6 bases). V gave up 0 bases and J gave up 7 bases, with 10 bases separating them. In germline, CDR1 is LGHDT, CDR2 YNNKEL (reference sequence). The CDR3 is 15 residues long.

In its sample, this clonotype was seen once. The CDR3 here is CASSPVDVGSYGYTF. The CDR3 DNA is TGTGCCAGCTCCCCTGTTGATGTAGGCAGCTATGGCTACACCTTC. The V call is TRBV18, the J call TRBJ1-2; D not resolved. The CDR3 spans 15 residues. V dropped 6 bases and J dropped 4 bases, with 18 bases sitting between them. The germline CDR1 and CDR2 sequences are KGHSH and LQKENI.

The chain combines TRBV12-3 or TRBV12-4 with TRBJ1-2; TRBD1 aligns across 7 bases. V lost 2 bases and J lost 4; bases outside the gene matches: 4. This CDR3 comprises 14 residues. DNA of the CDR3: TGTGCCAGCAGTTTAAGGGACAGCATCTATGGCTACACCTTC. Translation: CASSLRDSIYGYTF.

This chain's CDR3 is CASSGTGGQNEQFF. CDR3 nucleotides: TGTGCCAGCAGTGGGACAGGGGGCCAAAATGAGCAGTTCTTC. The V and J genes are TRBV6-1 and TRBJ2-1, with 11 bases fitting TRBD1. The trim removed 4 bases at V and 7 bases at J, leaving 3 bases unmatched. The germline CDR1 and CDR2 sequences are MNHNS and SASEGT. The CDR3 is 14 amino acids.